These T cell receptor beta chains were read from a single sample in a study of beta chain features in type 1 diabetes. Repertoires were generated with immunoSEQ multiplex PCR, while TCRdb's copy carries only in-frame clones and drops some. This sample has some 270,000 clones, with 14% found just once. The sample consisted of naive CD4+ T cells from blood. These receptors all stem from a woman between 40 and 50 years old in good health. Each CDR3 is given with its conserved first and last residue. Fields, in order: D gene, CDR3 length, J gene, V gene, CDR3 protein. D genes are given only for firm matches.

D: TRBD1; length: 15; J: TRBJ2-7; V: TRBV7-2; CDR3: CASSLATGGIYEQYF
D: -; length: 13; J: TRBJ1-2; V: TRBV15; CDR3: CATSRDHSYGYTF
D: TRBD1; length: 14; J: TRBJ2-5; V: TRBV18; CDR3: CASSQDRGAWTQYF
D: -; length: 15; J: TRBJ2-1; V: TRBV7-8; CDR3: CASSLARRAYNEQFF
D: -; length: 13; J: TRBJ2-3; V: TRBV18; CDR3: CASSLRSTDTQYF
D: -; length: 12; J: TRBJ1-2; V: TRBV29-1; CDR3: CSVEERLHGYTF
D: TRBD1; length: 15; J: TRBJ1-1; V: TRBV14; CDR3: CASSQPDRATTEAFF
D: -; length: 17; J: TRBJ1-5; V: TRBV7-9; CDR3: CASSLALGGYSNQPQHF
D: TRBD2; length: 14; J: TRBJ2-6; V: TRBV6-6; CDR3: CASSAGGRSNVLTF
D: -; length: 13; J: TRBJ1-4; V: TRBV10-3; CDR3: CAITQVLNEKLFF
D: TRBD1; length: 13; J: TRBJ2-5; V: TRBV5-1; CDR3: CASSLRGGETQYF
D: TRBD2; length: 12; J: TRBJ2-5; V: TRBV6-6; CDR3: CASSYSTSGGYF
D: -; length: 11; J: TRBJ1-1; V: TRBV29-1; CDR3: CSVGHYGEAFF
D: -; length: 16; J: TRBJ1-5; V: TRBV5-1; CDR3: CASSWGGSEPNQPQHF
D: TRBD1; length: 13; J: TRBJ2-7; V: TRBV13; CDR3: CASSPTGSYEQYF
D: TRBD2; length: 19; J: TRBJ2-3; V: TRBV9; CDR3: CASSVEDRKGLAGTDTQYF
D: TRBD2; length: 18; J: TRBJ2-2; V: TRBV15; CDR3: CATSRIQLAGVLTGELFF
D: -; length: 12; J: TRBJ2-3; V: TRBV5-6; CDR3: CASSLGQDTQYF
D: -; length: 13; J: TRBJ2-5; V: TRBV9; CDR3: CASSRRDSETQYF
D: TRBD1; length: 13; J: TRBJ1-2; V: TRBV6-6; CDR3: CASNTAQGDGYTF
D: TRBD1; length: 14; J: TRBJ2-1; V: TRBV7-9; CDR3: CASAGRQGINEQFF
D: -; length: 13; J: TRBJ1-1; V: TRBV6-5; CDR3: CASSPRGGTEAFF
D: -; length: 15; J: TRBJ1-6; V: TRBV7-9; CDR3: CASSLFDSDNSPLHF
D: -; length: 14; J: TRBJ1-2; V: TRBV5-1; CDR3: CASSFGGDNYGYTF
D: TRBD1; length: 16; J: TRBJ1-1; V: TRBV29-1; CDR3: CSVDTDRGLSFTEAFF
D: -; length: 12; J: TRBJ2-7; V: TRBV7-9; CDR3: CASSLVAGNEYF
D: TRBD2; length: 13; J: TRBJ2-5; V: TRBV7-2; CDR3: CASSLGGGETQYF
D: TRBD2; length: 15; J: TRBJ2-3; V: TRBV6-5; CDR3: CASSYLAGWTDTQYF
D: TRBD2; length: 15; J: TRBJ2-7; V: TRBV7-2; CDR3: CASTEGGLASYEQYF